Listed below are T cell receptor beta chains from one sample, sequenced in a study of CXCR3-negative and CXCR3-positive naive CD8 T cells. TCRdb derives one entry per CDR3 protein from the 5' RACE reads, leaving out DNA. The sample spans approximately 41,000 distinct CDR3 sequences; the ten largest clones claim about 10%. Sequenced: memory CD8+ T cells from blood. The origin of the receptors is a human donor in good health. Some clones in this sample may be carry-over from other donors' samples. Each CDR3 is given with its conserved first and last residue. Not every row has a clone size; where given, it reads once, few, many or a size class.

j_call cdr3_length clone_size v_call cdr3_aa
TRBJ2-1 15 - TRBV9 CASSSQAGGHNEQFF
TRBJ2-3 19 - TRBV5-1 CASSFPSGAATPSTDTQYF
TRBJ1-5 13 - TRBV6-5 CASRYRDNQPQHF
TRBJ2-7 12 - TRBV7-2 CASSLLANEQYF
TRBJ1-5 14 - TRBV2 CASSPSGSNQPQHF
TRBJ2-3 15 - TRBV7-8 CASSAGQRGVDTQYF
TRBJ2-7 15 - TRBV4-3 CASSQVYRGRPEQYF
TRBJ1-1 12 - TRBV20-1 CSARVSDTEAFF
TRBJ2-5 16 - TRBV5-4 CASSLPNRDAKETQYF
TRBJ1-5 13 - TRBV28 CASSFVGDQPQHF
TRBJ1-6 15 - TRBV6-6 CASSYKGEGHSPLHF
TRBJ1-1 12 - TRBV12-3/TRBV12-4 CASSFGQPEAFF
TRBJ2-7 13 - TRBV20-1 CSARIVNNYEQYF
TRBJ2-1 13 medium-sized TRBV7-3 CASSLAGGPEQFF
TRBJ2-1 18 - TRBV5-1 CASSLAPSLGPTYNEQFF
TRBJ2-1 15 - TRBV28 CASTLGERGYNEQFF
TRBJ2-7 15 - TRBV7-2 CASSLGGPLPYEQYF
TRBJ1-2 15 - TRBV5-1 CASSLVTADPDGYTF
TRBJ2-7 14 - TRBV7-6 CASSVTSGGYEQYF
TRBJ1-1 15 - TRBV6-2/TRBV6-3 CASSFGQGAYTEAFF
TRBJ2-7 14 - TRBV12-3/TRBV12-4 CASSTPGQTVGQYF
TRBJ1-1 17 - TRBV4-1 CASSPGGSYSMNTEAFF
TRBJ2-2 16 - TRBV15 CATSSRAGPNTGELFF
TRBJ1-5 14 - TRBV15 CATSRGDSNQPQHF
TRBJ2-7 18 - TRBV7-9 CASSFDPGHTLSSYEQYF
TRBJ1-4 16 - TRBV7-9 CASSSSGGATNEKLFF
TRBJ1-3 15 - TRBV7-9 CASSLTWVGGNTIYF
TRBJ1-1 12 - TRBV5-5 CASSLIEGEAFF
TRBJ1-1 14 - TRBV10-3 CASHTGGLNTEAFF
TRBJ2-7 17 - TRBV4-1 CASSQDALAGGSYEQYF
TRBJ2-7 15 - TRBV5-1 CASSYGVSGGYEQYF
TRBJ2-7 13 - TRBV4-3 CASSQDPGGEQYF
TRBJ2-5 14 - TRBV14 CACSQEEGGETQYF
TRBJ1-5 13 - TRBV25-1 CASSGGGNQPQHF
TRBJ1-2 14 - TRBV20-1 CSAKGTEQNYGYTF
TRBJ2-7 13 - TRBV6-5 CASSPTASYEQYF
TRBJ2-2 17 - TRBV15 CATSRDWRPSGAGELFF
TRBJ2-1 17 - TRBV29-1 CSAVEGLARSLEDEQFF
TRBJ2-1 11 - TRBV7-9 CASTLYNEQLF
TRBJ2-7 13 - TRBV12-3/TRBV12-4 CASSSQGPYEQYF
TRBJ2-7 16 - TRBV4-3 CASSQDWGQISAEQYF
TRBJ1-4 16 - TRBV12-3/TRBV12-4 CASSPQGRALFEKLFF
TRBJ1-3 14 - TRBV19 CASSFGQSGNTIYF
TRBJ1-5 15 - TRBV7-8 CASSLTLQGNQPQHF
TRBJ2-6 15 - TRBV6-2/TRBV6-3 CASRPLSSGANVLTF
TRBJ2-1 13 - TRBV7-9 CASSLYGGNEQFF
TRBJ1-5 16 - TRBV24-1 CATSDMTPTSGSPQHF
TRBJ2-7 18 - TRBV7-9 CASIQIPATDVLIYEQYF
TRBJ2-7 16 - TRBV12-3/TRBV12-4 CASSYYVLAGEYEQYF